This is a list of T cell receptor beta chains from one sample in a study of shared clonotypes between healthy human individuals. Sequencing was performed with immunoSEQ multiplex PCR; in TCRdb, only in-frame clones are kept and a portion is missing. The sample contains millions of clones, 95% of which appear only once. Sequencing was carried out using naive CD4+ T cells sorted from blood. These receptors all come from a man aged 18 to 30 in good health. Both conserved end residues are part of each CDR3. The D gene is left open where the match is weak. A clone size is listed for some rows: how often the clone was seen (once, few, many), or a class if it is expanded.

>TRBV5-1|TRBD1|TRBJ1-2|-
CASSSTGAGNYGYTF
TGCGCCAGCAGCTCTACAGGGGCTGGCAACTATGGCTACACCTTC
>TRBV30|-|TRBJ1-3|few
CAWKGSGNTIYF
TGTGCCTGGAAGGGGTCTGGAAACACCATATATTTT
>TRBV30|-|TRBJ2-2|-
CAWKWRGNTGELFF
TGTGCCTGGAAGTGGCGGGGGAACACCGGGGAGCTGTTTTTT
>TRBV6-5|TRBD2|TRBJ2-7|-
CASRREQTYEQYF
TGTGCCAGCAGGCGGGAGCAGACATACGAGCAGTACTTC
>TRBV19|-|TRBJ2-1|-
CASSRTVSSYNEQFF
TGTGCCAGTAGTCGGACTGTTAGCTCCTACAATGAGCAGTTCTTC
>TRBV6-6|TRBD2|TRBJ2-7|-
CASSYSAGAYEQYF
TGTGCCAGCAGTTACTCGGCGGGAGCCTACGAGCAGTACTTC
>TRBV5-1|-|TRBJ1-1|-
CASSLGSITEAFF
TGCGCCAGCAGCTTGGGTTCCATCACTGAAGCTTTCTTT
>TRBV5-1|TRBD1|TRBJ2-7|-
CASSLAGTAPDEQYF
TGCGCCAGCAGCTTGGCAGGGACAGCACCCGACGAGCAGTACTTC
>TRBV6-5|-|TRBJ2-3|-
CASSYGPADTQYF
TGTGCCAGCAGTTACGGACCGGCGGATACGCAGTATTTT
>TRBV6-5|-|TRBJ1-4|-
CASSIGQINEKLFF
TGTGCCAGCAGTATAGGACAGATTAATGAAAAACTGTTTTTT
>TRBV7-3|TRBD1|TRBJ2-1|-
CASSPGARGPGEQFF
TGTGCCAGCAGCCCCGGGGCCAGGGGGCCGGGTGAGCAGTTCTTC
>TRBV5-4|-|TRBJ2-2|-
CASSLDYTGELFF
TGTGCCAGCAGCTTGGATTACACCGGGGAGCTGTTTTTT
>TRBV28|-|TRBJ1-1|-
CASSPTGPEAFF
TGTGCCAGCAGCCCTACAGGGCCTGAAGCTTTCTTT
>TRBV6-1|-|TRBJ2-1|-
CASSVGSVGNEQFF
TGTGCCAGCAGTGTGGGTTCTGTTGGCAATGAGCAGTTCTTC
>TRBV18|TRBD2|TRBJ2-7|once
CASSPPSSGEQYF
TGTGCCAGCTCACCACCGTCTAGCGGCGAGCAGTACTTC
>TRBV7-2|-|TRBJ2-7|-
CASSLNRGSYEQYF
TGTGCCAGCAGCCTCAACAGAGGGTCCTACGAGCAGTACTTC
>TRBV7-2|TRBD1|TRBJ2-5|-
CASSLFGQGETQYF
TGTGCCAGCAGCTTATTCGGACAGGGTGAGACCCAGTACTTC
>TRBV10-1|TRBD1|TRBJ2-2|-
CASSRGQGSSGELFF
TGCGCCAGCAGCCGGGGACAGGGATCATCCGGGGAGCTGTTTTTT
>TRBV20-1|-|TRBJ1-4|-
CSARVNEKLFF
TGCAGTGCTAGAGTGAATGAAAAACTGTTTTTT
>TRBV20-1|-|TRBJ1-6|-
CSARVAPLHF
TGCAGTGCTAGAGTAGCACCCCTCCACTTT
>TRBV6-6|-|TRBJ1-1|-
CASSKSTRNTEAFF
TGTGCCAGCAGTAAATCGACGAGGAACACTGAAGCTTTCTTT
>TRBV6-5|-|TRBJ1-1|-
CASSRSGLNTEAFF
TGTGCCAGCAGTCGAAGTGGCCTGAACACTGAAGCTTTCTTT
>TRBV6-5|-|TRBJ1-1|-
CASSRDPDGTEAFF
TGTGCCAGCAGTCGGGACCCTGATGGAACTGAAGCTTTCTTT
>TRBV9|TRBD2|TRBJ2-7|-
CASSVTSGDRSPYEQYF
TGTGCCAGCAGCGTGACTAGCGGGGATCGATCTCCCTACGAGCAGTACTTC
>TRBV10-3|-|TRBJ2-7|-
CAISEGGPIYEQYF
TGTGCCATCAGTGAAGGGGGACCTATATACGAGCAGTACTTC
>TRBV7-9|TRBD1|TRBJ2-3|-
CASSPGQVLTDTQYF
TGTGCCAGCAGCCCGGGACAGGTACTGACAGATACGCAGTATTTT
>TRBV7-8|-|TRBJ2-3|-
CASSPSWIVTDTQYF
TGTGCCAGCAGCCCGAGTTGGATAGTCACAGATACGCAGTATTTT
>TRBV6-1|-|TRBJ1-1|-
CASSETLGAFF
TGTGCCAGCAGTGAGACCCTGGGAGCTTTCTTT
>TRBV6-5|TRBD1|TRBJ1-2|once
CASGGGSYGYTF
TGTGCCTCAGGGGGGGGGAGCTATGGCTACACCTTC
>TRBV9|-|TRBJ2-3|-
CASSVNGQDTQYF
TGTGCCAGCAGCGTAAACGGGCAAGATACGCAGTATTTT
>TRBV5-1|-|TRBJ2-7|-
CASSLYGGSGGLRYEQYF
TGCGCCAGCAGCTTGTATGGTGGTAGCGGAGGCCTACGTTACGAGCAGTACTTC
>TRBV6-5|-|TRBJ2-5|-
CASGISGETQYF
TGTGCCAGCGGAATTTCAGGAGAGACCCAGTACTTC
>TRBV4-3|TRBD2|TRBJ2-7|-
CASSQEAGVEQYF
TGCGCCAGCAGCCAAGAGGCGGGGGTCGAGCAGTACTTC
>TRBV19|TRBD1|TRBJ1-2|-
CASSMGTGLRDAYGYTF
TGTGCCAGTAGTATGGGGACAGGTTTGCGGGACGCTTATGGCTACACCTTC
>TRBV5-1|-|TRBJ2-1|once
CASSLRENEQFF
TGCGCCAGCAGCTTACGGGAAAATGAGCAGTTCTTC
>TRBV6-5|-|TRBJ1-2|-
CASSQRENYGYTF
TGTGCCAGCAGTCAACGAGAGAACTATGGCTACACCTTC
>TRBV2|TRBD1|TRBJ1-1|-
CASSFTGATEAFF
TGTGCCAGCAGTTTTACAGGGGCCACTGAAGCTTTCTTT
>TRBV10-3|TRBD1|TRBJ2-3|-
CAISQGVSTDTQYF
TGTGCCATCAGCCAGGGGGTAAGCACAGATACGCAGTATTTT
>TRBV6-1|-|TRBJ1-3|-
CASSEGGWGSGNTIYF
TGTGCCAGCAGTGAAGGGGGTTGGGGGTCTGGAAACACCATATATTTT
>TRBV7-2|-|TRBJ1-2|-
CASSLALTGSGYTF
TGTGCCAGCAGCTTAGCGCTAACAGGGAGTGGCTACACCTTC
>TRBV18|-|TRBJ1-1|-
CASSPAGVPNTEAFF
TGTGCCAGCTCACCGGCGGGGGTTCCGAACACTGAAGCTTTCTTT
>TRBV5-1|-|TRBJ2-2|once
CASSSSGTITGELFF
TGCGCCAGCAGCTCCTCCGGGACAATCACCGGGGAGCTGTTTTTT
>TRBV5-4|TRBD2|TRBJ2-5|-
CASSLTSGKETQYF
TGTGCCAGCAGCCTGACTAGCGGAAAAGAGACCCAATACTTC
>TRBV7-2|-|TRBJ1-2|-
CASSLGVFDRRNYGYTF
TGTGCCAGCAGCTTAGGGGTATTTGACAGACGTAACTATGGCTACACCTTC
>TRBV6-1|TRBD2|TRBJ2-7|-
CASTNGGSFDF
TGTGCCAGCACCAACGGGGGGAGCTTTGACTTC
>TRBV5-4|TRBD1|TRBJ1-1|-
CASSRSGGGGMNTEAFF
TGTGCCAGCAGCAGATCAGGGGGCGGGGGTATGAACACTGAAGCTTTCTTT
>TRBV7-9|-|TRBJ2-5|-
CASTLPGTKETQYF
TGTGCCAGCACCCTCCCAGGGACGAAAGAGACCCAGTACTTC
>TRBV7-2|TRBD2|TRBJ2-1|-
CASSLGTSGTSYNEQFF
TGTGCCAGCAGCTTAGGGACTAGCGGGACCTCCTACAATGAGCAGTTCTTC
>TRBV9|-|TRBJ1-2|once
CASSEDSHLKGYTF
TGTGCCAGCAGCGAGGACTCCCATTTAAAGGGCTACACCTTC
>TRBV4-1|-|TRBJ2-6|-
CASSQDRGASGANVLTF
TGCGCCAGCAGCCAAGATCGGGGTGCTTCTGGGGCCAACGTCCTGACTTTC
>TRBV5-1|-|TRBJ2-5|-
CASSLGGSDETQYF
TGCGCCAGCAGCTTGGGGGGGAGCGACGAGACCCAGTACTTC
>TRBV29-1|TRBD2|TRBJ2-3|-
CSGGGSTDTQYF
TGCAGCGGGGGGGGGTCCACAGATACGCAGTATTTT
>TRBV9|-|TRBJ2-3|-
CASSATGTSGDTQYF
TGTGCCAGCAGCGCAACCGGGACCTCCGGAGATACGCAGTATTTT
>TRBV10-3|TRBD2|TRBJ2-7|-
CAISESGGSSYEQYF
TGTGCCATCAGTGAGTCGGGGGGGAGCTCCTACGAGCAGTACTTC
>TRBV5-6|TRBD1|TRBJ1-2|-
CASSFPDRANYGYTF
TGTGCCAGCAGCTTCCCGGACAGGGCTAACTATGGCTACACCTTC